A single sample is the source of the 24 T cell receptor beta chains below, sequenced in a study of shared clonotypes between healthy human individuals. Naivety among CD8 cells was defined by CD45RO negativity and positive CCR7 selection, thereby excluding terminally differentiated effector memory CD45RA+ cells. Some clones are missing from TCRdb's copy, which holds only in-frame ones; the method was immunoSEQ multiplex PCR. The repertoire holds some 1,900,000 clones, with approximately 94% as singletons. Sequencing was done on a sample of naive CD8+ T cells sorted from blood. The receptor set was obtained from a man aged 18 to 30 in good health.

Only a few counts were recorded for this clone. This sample includes further DNA sequences coding for the same CDR3. The chain has TRBV5-6 and TRBJ1-1; D unclear. This CDR3 spans 12 amino acids. Germline CDR1 SGHDT, CDR2 YYEEEE. V dropped 0 bases and J dropped 3 bases, with 3 bases sitting between them. DNA of the CDR3: TGTGCCAGCAGCTTGGCAGACACTGAAGCTTTCTTT. Its protein product is CASSLADTEAFF.

Concerning this clone itself: The same CDR3 is also encoded by other DNA sequences in this sample. The chain uses TRBV19 and TRBJ1-1; tentative D call: TRBD1 (6 bases). Germline CDR1 and CDR2: LNHDA and SQIVND (reference sequence). This CDR3 has 13 residues. With 3 bases removed from V and 5 bases from J, the gap between germline ends came to 10 bases. CDR3 coding DNA: TGTGCCAGTAGTATGGGGGCGGGGACTGAAGCTTTCTTT. Its protein product is CASSMGAGTEAFF.

The chain employs TRBV9 and TRBJ2-1, with 12 bases fitting TRBD2. This CDR3 is 16 amino acids long. Per the germline V gene, CDR1 is SGDLS and CDR2 is YYNGEE. V shed 0 bases, J shed 8 bases, and the junction held 6 bases outside the gene matches. This CDR3 reads CASSVGPSGRVDEQFF. Here the CDR3 DNA reads TGTGCCAGCAGCGTAGGGCCTAGCGGGAGGGTTGATGAGCAGTTCTTC.

The chain has TRBV30 and TRBJ1-3, with TRBD1 as a possible D gene (5 bases). Germline loops: CDR1 GTSNPN, CDR2 SVGIG (reference sequence). V was cut by 2 bases and J by 4 bases, with 12 bases left in between. The CDR3 is made up of 14 amino acids. CDR3 nucleotides: TGTGCCTGGAGTCAACCAGGGTCCGGAAACACCATATATTTT. Its translation is CAWSQPGSGNTIYF.

The chain joins TRBV28 to TRBJ2-6; a possible D gene is TRBD2 (6 bases). Germline V gives CDR1 MDHEN, CDR2 SYDVKM. The CDR3 covers 17 residues. Trimming took off 9 bases at V and 0 bases at J, with 18 bases between the two ends. The CDR3 nucleotides read TGTGCCAGTTCGGGAGAGTTTTTTAGCTCTGGGGCCAACGTCCTGACTTTC. It yields the protein CASSGEFFSSGANVLTF.

V is TRBV7-9 and J is TRBJ2-1; 7 nucleotides line up with TRBD2. The V gene's germline CDR1 is SEHNR and CDR2 FQNEAQ (reference sequence). The CDR3 covers 13 residues. V dropped 5 bases and J dropped 8; count of bases not matched to a gene: 6. For the CDR3, the DNA is TGTGCCAGCAGCATGACTAGCATCTATGAGCAGTTCTTC. Encoded protein: CASSMTSIYEQFF.

This chain connects TRBV29-1 to TRBJ1-4; D gene ambiguous. The CDR3 sequence is 13 residues long. V was trimmed by 4 bases and J by 0 bases, leaving 6 bases between them. CDR1 is SQVTM and CDR2 is ANQGSEA in the germline V gene. This CDR3 reads CSVVESTNEKLFF. CDR3 DNA sequence: TGCAGCGTTGTCGAGTCAACTAATGAAAAACTGTTTTTT.

This chain connects TRBV2 to TRBJ1-2; D is unclear. The CDR3 has 15 amino acids. V was cut by 4 bases and J by 0 bases, with 12 bases left in between. Looked up from germline, CDR1 is SNHLY and CDR2 is FYNNEI. In nucleotides, the CDR3 is TGTGCCAGCAGTGTTTCCTCTTCAGCTAACTATGGCTACACCTTC. The encoded protein is CASSVSSSANYGYTF.

The V call is TRBV13, the J call TRBJ2-1; 8 nucleotides match TRBD1. The CDR3 sequence is 13 residues long. Germline-derived CDR1 and CDR2 are PRHDT and FYEKMQ (reference sequence). J lost 8 bases, V lost 5 bases, and 5 bases had no gene match. CDR3 amino acids: CASSLRQGYEQFF. CDR3 nucleotides: TGTGCCAGCAGCCTACGACAGGGGTATGAGCAGTTCTTC.

A note on this clone: This sample includes further DNA sequences coding for the same CDR3. The rearrangement links TRBV7-2 to TRBJ2-1; 12 nucleotides match TRBD2. Germline V gene data show CDR1 as SGHTA and CDR2 as FQGNSA. Trimming at V came to 5 bases and at J to 6 bases, leaving 5 bases not matched to a gene. This CDR3 spans 15 amino acids. CDR3 protein: CASSRLAGGPNEQFF. The CDR3 DNA reads as TGTGCCAGCAGCCGCCTAGCGGGGGGGCCCAATGAGCAGTTCTTC.

The chain combines TRBV10-2 with TRBJ2-1; D possibly corresponds to TRBD2 (6 bases). V was cut by 8 bases and J by 9 bases, with 11 bases left in between. The CDR3 sequence is 11 residues long. CDR1 is WSHSY and CDR2 is SAAADI in the germline V gene. DNA for the CDR3: TGCGCCAGCGAGGACTATGGTGAGCAGTTCTTC. It is translated as CASEDYGEQFF.

The chain carries TRBV14 and TRBJ2-5; perhaps TRBD1 as D (6 bases). Trimming took off 1 base at V and 5 bases at J, with 14 bases between the two ends. Per the germline V gene, CDR1 is SGHDN and CDR2 is FVKESK. This CDR3 has 15 residues. This chain's CDR3 is CASSQGQALFETQYF. The CDR3 DNA reads as TGTGCCAGCAGCCAAGGACAGGCGCTTTTTGAGACCCAGTACTTC.

The chain has TRBV6-1 and TRBJ1-6; a possible D gene is TRBD1 (5 bases). Trimming removed 3 bases from V and 5 bases from J, with 11 bases in between. CDR1 and CDR2 from the germline V gene are MNHNS and SASEGT. This CDR3 comprises 15 residues. The CDR3 sequence is CASSDWQGHNSPLHF. In DNA, the CDR3 is TGTGCCAGCAGTGATTGGCAGGGTCATAATTCACCCCTCCACTTT.

The V and J genes are TRBV30 and TRBJ2-3, with TRBD1 identical over 8 bases. V lost 8 bases and J lost 6; bases outside the gene matches: 10. Germline V gene data show CDR1 as GTSNPN and CDR2 as SVGIG (reference sequence). The CDR3 has 13 amino acids. CDR3 residues: CARSGGYEDTQYF. Written as DNA, the CDR3 is TGTGCCCGATCAGGGGGCTACGAGGATACGCAGTATTTT.

This chain joins TRBV29-1 and TRBJ1-1; D remains ambiguous. V gave up 1 base and J gave up 5 bases, with 5 bases separating them. Germline V CDR1 and CDR2: SQVTM, ANQGSEA. This CDR3 has 11 residues. CDR3 sequence reads: CSVEAWTEAFF. In DNA, the CDR3 is TGCAGCGTTGAAGCGTGGACTGAAGCTTTCTTT.

The chain couples TRBV6-7 to TRBJ2-1; D is possibly TRBD2 (6 bases). TRBV6-7 is designated an ORF whose function remains uncertain. The length of the CDR3 is 12 residues. Trimming took 2 bases from V and 10 from J, leaving 9 bases between them. CDR3 DNA sequence: TGTGCCAGCAGTTACGGGACTTACGAGCAGTTCTTC. Translated, it gives CASSYGTYEQFF.

This clone was recorded only once. Other DNA sequences in this specimen translate into the identical CDR3. Here the CDR3 reads CASSFLTGELFF. In DNA, the CDR3 is TGTGCCAGCAGCTTCCTAACCGGGGAGCTGTTTTTT. The J gene is TRBJ2-2, the V gene TRBV27; D not certain. The length of the CDR3 is 12 residues. Germline CDR1 MNHEY, CDR2 SMNVEV (reference sequence). Trimming took off 6 bases at V and 5 bases at J, with 7 bases between the two ends.

The chain employs TRBV27 and TRBJ1-1; D not certain. Germline loops: CDR1 MNHEY, CDR2 SMNVEV (reference sequence). V was cut by 10 bases and J by 0 bases, with 12 bases left in between. The CDR3 runs 13 residues. Written as DNA, the CDR3 is TGTGCCACCAAAACTCGGCTGAACACTGAAGCTTTCTTT. It is translated as CATKTRLNTEAFF.

The chain links TRBV10-2 to TRBJ2-5; a possible D gene is TRBD2 (7 bases). From germline, CDR1 is WSHSY and CDR2 SAAADI. This CDR3 region has 20 residues. V was clipped by 4 bases and J by 2 bases, with 29 bases between them. Here the CDR3 DNA reads TGCGCCAGCAGTGGATCTCCGTATAAGAATTTAGGGGGGGCACAAGAGACCCAGTACTTC. Residues: CASSGSPYKNLGGAQETQYF.

The J gene is TRBJ2-7, the V gene TRBV7-6; a weak D match, TRBD1 (5 bases). V was shortened by 0 bases and J by 3 bases, with 12 bases between the two germline ends. Germline V lookup: CDR1 SGHVS, CDR2 FNYEAQ. This CDR3 contains 15 residues. The CDR3 loop reads CASSLAPGQGYEQYF. Written as DNA, the CDR3 is TGTGCCAGCAGCTTAGCGCCAGGCCAGGGCTACGAGCAGTACTTC.

The chain is built from TRBV5-6 and TRBJ2-1, with D perhaps TRBD2 (5 bases). This CDR3 has 16 amino acids. The ends were cut back, 4 bases at V and 3 bases at J, with 17 bases in the middle. CDR1 is SGHDT, CDR2 YYEEEE, per germline. CDR3 sequence (DNA): TGTGCCAGCAGCCCCTCTAGGGCGGGTATCTACAATGAGCAGTTCTTC. Translating it yields CASSPSRAGIYNEQFF.

The chain joins TRBV27 to TRBJ1-1; the match to TRBD1 covers 9 bases. The CDR3 has 17 amino acids. V gave up 6 bases and J gave up 1 base; unmatched junction bases: 12. Germline V gene lookup returns CDR1 MNHEY and CDR2 SMNVEV (reference sequence). In DNA form, the CDR3 reads TGTGCCAGCAGCCCCCTGCAGGGGACAGGGCCGAACACTGAAGCTTTCTTT. Its protein is CASSPLQGTGPNTEAFF.

The chain links TRBV4-3 to TRBJ2-7; 7 bases agree with TRBD2. The length of the CDR3 is 16 residues. Trimming at V came to 0 bases and at J to 0 bases, leaving 5 bases not matched to a gene. Germline V gene lookup returns CDR1 LGHNA and CDR2 YSLEER. Written as DNA, the CDR3 is TGCGCCAGCAGCCAAGACCCCGGGACTACCTCCTACGAGCAGTACTTC. Protein product: CASSQDPGTTSYEQYF.

In the case of this clone: At the DNA level, this CDR3 is encoded by other sequences in the same sample as well. V and J are TRBV27 and TRBJ2-4; D is uncertain. Germline V gene data show CDR1 as MNHEY and CDR2 as SMNVEV (reference sequence). The CDR3 runs to 13 residues. Trimming removed 3 bases from V and 1 base from J, with 4 bases in between. The CDR3 nucleotides read TGTGCCAGCAGTTTGTCTGCCAAAAACATTCAGTACTTC. The encoded protein is CASSLSAKNIQYF.